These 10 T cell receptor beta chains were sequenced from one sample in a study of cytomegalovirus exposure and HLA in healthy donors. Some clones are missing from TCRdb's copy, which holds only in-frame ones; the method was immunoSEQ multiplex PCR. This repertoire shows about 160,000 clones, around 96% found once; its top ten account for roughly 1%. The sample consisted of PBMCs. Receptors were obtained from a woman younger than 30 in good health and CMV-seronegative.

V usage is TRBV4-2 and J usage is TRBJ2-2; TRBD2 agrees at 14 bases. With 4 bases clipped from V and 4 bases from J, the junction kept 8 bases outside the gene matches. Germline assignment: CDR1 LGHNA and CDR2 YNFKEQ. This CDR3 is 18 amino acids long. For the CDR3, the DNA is TGTGCCAGCAGCCCAGGACTAGCGGGGGGTCAGGGCACCGGGGAGCTGTTTTTT. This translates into CASSPGLAGGQGTGELFF.

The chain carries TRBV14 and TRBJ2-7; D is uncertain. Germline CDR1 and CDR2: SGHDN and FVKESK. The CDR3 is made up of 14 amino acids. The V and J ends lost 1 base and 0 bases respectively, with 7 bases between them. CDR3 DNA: TGTGCCAGCAGCCAAGGCCTGAGCTCCTACGAGCAGTACTTC. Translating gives CASSQGLSSYEQYF.

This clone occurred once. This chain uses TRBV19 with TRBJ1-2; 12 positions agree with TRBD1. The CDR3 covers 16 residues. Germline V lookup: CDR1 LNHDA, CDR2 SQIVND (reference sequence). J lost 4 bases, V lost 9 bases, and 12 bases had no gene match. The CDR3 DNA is TGTGCCAGCTCATCCGGGGACAGGGGGCCCCGCTATGGCTACACCTTC. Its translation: CASSSGDRGPRYGYTF.

This chain's CDR3 is CAWSTATTGTDTQYF. CDR3 in DNA: TGTGCCTGGAGTACCGCAACTACCGGCACAGATACGCAGTATTTT. The chain has TRBV30 and TRBJ2-3, with D unresolved. The V and J ends lost 2 bases and 1 base respectively, with 13 bases between them. This CDR3 has 15 amino acids. Germline assignment: CDR1 GTSNPN and CDR2 SVGIG (reference sequence).

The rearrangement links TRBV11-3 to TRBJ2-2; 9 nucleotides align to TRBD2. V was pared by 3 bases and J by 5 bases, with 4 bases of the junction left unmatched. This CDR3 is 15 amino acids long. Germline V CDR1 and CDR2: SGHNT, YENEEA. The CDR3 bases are TGTGCCAGCAGCTTGCGGGGGGGCCATACCGGGGAGCTGTTTTTT. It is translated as CASSLRGGHTGELFF.

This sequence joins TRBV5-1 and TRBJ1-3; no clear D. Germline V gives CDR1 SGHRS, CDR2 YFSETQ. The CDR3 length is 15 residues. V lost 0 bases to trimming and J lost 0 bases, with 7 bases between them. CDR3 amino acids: CASSLGDFSGNTIYF. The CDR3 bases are TGCGCCAGCAGCTTGGGAGATTTCTCTGGAAACACCATATATTTT.

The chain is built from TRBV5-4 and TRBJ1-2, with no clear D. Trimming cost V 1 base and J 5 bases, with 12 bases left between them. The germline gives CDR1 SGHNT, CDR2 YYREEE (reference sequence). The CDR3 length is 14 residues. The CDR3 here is CASSLYRNGYGYTF. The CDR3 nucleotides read TGTGCCAGCAGCTTGTACAGAAATGGGTATGGCTACACCTTC. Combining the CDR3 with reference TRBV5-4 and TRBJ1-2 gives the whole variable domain ETGVTQSPTHLIKTRGQQVTLRCSSQSGHNTVSWYQQALGQGPQFIFQYYREEENGRGNFPPRFSGLQFPNYSSELNVNALELDDSALYLCASSLYRNGYGYTFGSGTRLTVV.

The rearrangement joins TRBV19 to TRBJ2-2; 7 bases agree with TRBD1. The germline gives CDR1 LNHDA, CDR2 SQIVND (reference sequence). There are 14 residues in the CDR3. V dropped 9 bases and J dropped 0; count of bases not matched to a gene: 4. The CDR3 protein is CASNQGANTGELFF. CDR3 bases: TGTGCCAGCAATCAGGGGGCGAACACCGGGGAGCTGTTTTTT.

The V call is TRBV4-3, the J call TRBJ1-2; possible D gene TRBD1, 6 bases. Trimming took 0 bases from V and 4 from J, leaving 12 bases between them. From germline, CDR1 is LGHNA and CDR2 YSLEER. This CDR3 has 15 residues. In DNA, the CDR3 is TGCGCCAGCAGCCAAGATCTGGGGGCCGGCTATGGCTACACCTTC. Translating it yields CASSQDLGAGYGYTF.

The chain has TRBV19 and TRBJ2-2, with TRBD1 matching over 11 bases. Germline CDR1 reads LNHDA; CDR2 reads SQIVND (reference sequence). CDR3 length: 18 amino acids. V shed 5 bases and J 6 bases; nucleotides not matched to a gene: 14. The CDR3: CASSLGTGGVNMAGELFF. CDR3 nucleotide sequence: TGTGCCAGTAGTCTCGGGACAGGGGGAGTAAATATGGCCGGGGAGCTGTTTTTT.